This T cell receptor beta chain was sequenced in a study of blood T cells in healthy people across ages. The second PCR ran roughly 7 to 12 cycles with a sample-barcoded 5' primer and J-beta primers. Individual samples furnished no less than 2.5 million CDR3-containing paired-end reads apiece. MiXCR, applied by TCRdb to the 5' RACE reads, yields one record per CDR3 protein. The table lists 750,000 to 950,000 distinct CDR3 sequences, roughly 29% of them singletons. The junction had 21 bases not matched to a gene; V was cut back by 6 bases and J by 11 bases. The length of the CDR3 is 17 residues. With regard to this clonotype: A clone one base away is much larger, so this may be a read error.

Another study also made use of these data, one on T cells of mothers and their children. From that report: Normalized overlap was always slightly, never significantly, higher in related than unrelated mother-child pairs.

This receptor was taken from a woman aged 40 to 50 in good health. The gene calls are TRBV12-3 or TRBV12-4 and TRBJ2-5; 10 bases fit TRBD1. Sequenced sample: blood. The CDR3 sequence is CASSPGQGPKRHNEQYF. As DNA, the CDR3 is TGTGCCAGCAGCCCGGGACAGGGGCCCAAACGTCACAATGAGCAGTACTTC.